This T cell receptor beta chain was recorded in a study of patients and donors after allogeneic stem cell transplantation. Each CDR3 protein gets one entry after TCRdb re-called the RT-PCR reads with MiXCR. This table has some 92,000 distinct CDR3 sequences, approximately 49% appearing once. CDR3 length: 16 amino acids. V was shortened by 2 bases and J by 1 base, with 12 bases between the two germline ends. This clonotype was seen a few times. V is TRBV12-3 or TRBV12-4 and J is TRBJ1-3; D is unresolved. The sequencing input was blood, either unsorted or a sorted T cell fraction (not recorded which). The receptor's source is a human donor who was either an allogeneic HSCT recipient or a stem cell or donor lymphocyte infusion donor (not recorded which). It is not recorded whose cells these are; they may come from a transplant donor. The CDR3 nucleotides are TGTGCCAGCAGTTTACGTACACTCGGGTCTGGAAACACCATATATTTT. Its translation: CASSLRTLGSGNTIYF.